This T cell receptor beta chain is from a study of CD8+ T cells in alopecia areata. The overall study: Oral tofacitinib, 5 to 10 mg twice daily, was given in an open-label trial.

About this clone: The antigen is unknown.

As the sequencing template, cDNA was produced by extracting RNA and reverse transcribing it. Data came from immunoSEQ multiplex PCR; TCRdb stores just in-frame clones and leaves some out. The sample shows about 190,000 clones, about three fifths of them seen only once. Germline values: CDR1 SQVTM, CDR2 ANQGSEA. V was clipped by 6 bases and J by 6 bases; unmatched bases: 9. The CDR3 has 14 amino acids. General observations from the study: Administration of tofacitinib significantly diminished scalp clonality and expanded CD8+ clones within the top 100. Scalp data also include sequences from resident alphabeta T cells of normal skin.

The treatment was: oral pan-JAK inhibitor, 5-10 mg twice daily. Both peripheral blood and punch biopsies of lesional scalp skin were obtained from patients who had alopecia areata. Sample: CD4+ T cells sorted from blood, taken at week 24, from a patient treated with tofacitinib. The genes are TRBV29-1 and TRBJ2-1, with 9 nucleotides matching TRBD1. The sequence derives from a human donor with alopecia areata. The CDR3 region is CSVNPGTGLNEQFF. Written as DNA, the CDR3 is TGCAGCGTAAACCCCGGGACAGGGCTCAATGAGCAGTTCTTC.